This T cell receptor (beta chain) is from a study of cytomegalovirus exposure and HLA in healthy donors. The V end was cut by 9 bases, the J end by 6 bases, with 32 bases between. Per the germline V gene, CDR1 is KGHSH and CDR2 is LQKENI. The CDR3 sequence is 18 residues long. The study ran its PCR with 60 Vbeta and 13 Jbeta primers. Sequencing was performed with immunoSEQ multiplex PCR; in TCRdb, only in-frame clones are kept and a portion is missing. The sample contains around 190,000 clones, 65% to 85% of which appear only once. General study findings and limits: Accurate HLA-A and HLA-B prediction from TCR beta sequences was reported for most subjects. Relative to equally common others, HLA-associated TCR beta chains showed greater clonal expansion in a later analysis. What a later analysis reportedly showed was that an Asian-associated ancestry cluster had fewer N-insertions than the approximately 670-donor mean.

This clone has just one count. The target antigen is unknown. This chain links TRBV18 with TRBJ1-1; TRBD1 is a possible D gene (5 bases). Sequenced sample: PBMCs. This receptor was obtained from a man in his forties or fifties in good health and CMV-seropositive. The CDR3 region has the DNA TGTGCCAGTTCCACGGGGCGGGGCGAGCGGTTTTTAAAAGCTGAAGCTTTCTTT. It specifies CASSTGRGERFLKAEAFF.